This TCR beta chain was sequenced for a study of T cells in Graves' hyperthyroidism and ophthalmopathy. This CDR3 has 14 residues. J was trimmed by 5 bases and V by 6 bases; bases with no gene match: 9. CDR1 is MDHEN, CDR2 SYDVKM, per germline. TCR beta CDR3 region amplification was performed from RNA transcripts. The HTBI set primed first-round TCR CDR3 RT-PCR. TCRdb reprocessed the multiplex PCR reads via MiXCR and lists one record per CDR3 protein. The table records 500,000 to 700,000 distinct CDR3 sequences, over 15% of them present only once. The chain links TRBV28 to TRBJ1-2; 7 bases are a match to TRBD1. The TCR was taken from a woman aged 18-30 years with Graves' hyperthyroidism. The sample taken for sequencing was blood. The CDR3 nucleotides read TGTGCCAGCAGGGGAGGGGGCAGGGCGTATGGCTACACCTTC. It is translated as CASRGGGRAYGYTF.